This entry lists 12 T cell receptor beta chains sequenced from one sample in a study of T-cell memory formation after mild COVID-19 (TCRdb year 2021). Receptor libraries were prepared by 5' RACE. TCRdb records Illumina NovaSeq 6000 as the sequencer. Through fastp at Q25 and MiXCR, TCRdb rebuilt clones from the public reads, retaining in-frame beta chains. For every CDR3 protein sequence, its rows merge into one entry that carries the most common genes and DNA. The sample table records fewer than 650,000 distinct CDR3 sequences; about a fifth of these occur just once. Around 7.7% of the sample lies in the top ten. Sequenced input: PBMCs or a T cell subset sorted from them (not recorded which). These receptors originate from an adult woman who had mild COVID-19 (a few samples of this study predate the infection). The sample titles of this study are shuffled in the database, so cell type and time point are left out; the donor was told from shared clones.

The CDR3 DNA follows: TGTGCCAGCAGCTCTAGCGGGAGGGTAGATACGCAGTATTTT. This sequence encodes CASSSSGRVDTQYF. This chain uses TRBV7-3 with TRBJ2-3; 12 bases agree with TRBD2. Per germline, CDR1 SGHTA and CDR2 FQGTGA. This CDR3 has 14 amino acids. V shed 4 bases and J 5 bases; nucleotides not matched to a gene: 1.

As DNA, the CDR3 is TGTGCCAGCAGCCCCCGGACGGCGGGAGTCACCCTAAACACAGATACGCAGTATTTT. This encodes CASSPRTAGVTLNTDTQYF. The chain employs TRBV7-9 and TRBJ2-3; 7 bases match TRBD2. This CDR3 has 19 residues. Germline V gene sequence: CDR1 SEHNR, CDR2 FQNEAQ (reference sequence). Trimming took 5 bases from V and 2 from J; bases not matched to a gene: 19.

The table lists this clonotype with a few counts. The chain recombines TRBV5-6 with TRBJ2-5; D is unresolved. This CDR3 has 14 amino acids. V dropped 4 bases and J dropped 2 bases, with 12 bases sitting between them. Germline-derived CDR1 and CDR2 are SGHDT and YYEEEE. CDR3 amino acids: CASSQTGMQETQYF. The CDR3 nucleotides read TGTGCCAGCAGCCAGACTGGTATGCAAGAGACCCAGTACTTC.

This CDR3 is CASSPQVVGAYEQYF. CDR3 coding DNA: TGTGCCAGCAGTCCGCAAGTAGTCGGGGCCTACGAGCAGTACTTC. V gene TRBV27 combines with J gene TRBJ2-7, with D possibly TRBD2 on 5 matching bases. The CDR3 consists of 15 residues. The germline V gene encodes CDR1 MNHEY and CDR2 SMNVEV (reference sequence). V gave up 5 bases and J gave up 2 bases, with 16 bases separating them.

This chain joins TRBV12-3 or TRBV12-4 and TRBJ1-2; unclear D gene. The CDR3 runs 11 residues. V shed 6 bases and J shed 3 bases, with 5 bases lying between them. In DNA form, the CDR3 reads TGTGCCAGCAGGGGCCACTATGGCTACACCTTC. Encoded protein: CASRGHYGYTF.

The rearrangement joins TRBV15 to TRBJ2-1; either TRBD1 or TRBD2 may supply D (5 bases each). The germline CDR1 and CDR2 sequences are LNHNV and YYDKDF (reference sequence). This CDR3 has 16 amino acids. V was trimmed by 0 bases and J by 6 bases, leaving 15 bases between them. The CDR3 loop reads CATSRDLGVRGNEQFF. The CDR3 DNA reads as TGTGCCACCAGCAGAGATCTGGGGGTACGTGGCAATGAGCAGTTCTTC.

V is TRBV29-1 and J is TRBJ1-1; perhaps TRBD1 as D (5 bases). From germline, CDR1 is SQVTM and CDR2 ANQGSEA. The CDR3 consists of 13 residues. V lost 4 bases, J lost 3 bases, and 12 bases lay in between. In DNA form, the CDR3 reads TGCAGCGTTGGGCAGGGATACGACACTGAAGCTTTCTTT. Translating gives CSVGQGYDTEAFF.

This clonotype was recorded a few times. The CDR3: CASSNGLRGIQETQYF. The CDR3 bases are TGTGCCAGCAGTAATGGTCTTCGGGGAATCCAAGAGACCCAGTACTTC. The gene calls are TRBV25-1 and TRBJ2-5; tentative D call: TRBD2 (5 bases). CDR3 length equals 16 residues. Per germline, CDR1 MGHDK and CDR2 SYGVNS. Trimming removed 5 bases from V and 1 base from J, with 17 bases in between.

Worth noting for this clonotype: A single base separates this from a much larger clone, so it may be a read error. The genes are TRBV9 and TRBJ2-7; TRBD2 agrees at 8 bases. This CDR3 region has 16 residues. Germline V CDR1 and CDR2: SGDLS, YYNGEE. The trim removed 3 bases at V and 0 bases at J, leaving 8 bases unmatched. DNA of the CDR3: TGTGCCAGCAGCGCCGACGGGCTAGCGGGCTCCTACGAGCAGTACTTC. Its protein product is CASSADGLAGSYEQYF.

This clonotype appeared a few times. V gene TRBV20-1 combines with J gene TRBJ2-7; possibly TRBD1 or TRBD2 for D (5 bases each). The germline V and J ends were trimmed by 0 bases and 2 bases, with 17 bases remaining between them. The CDR3 spans 16 residues. Germline CDR1 is DFQATT and CDR2 is SNEGSKA (reference sequence). The CDR3 DNA is TGCAGTGCTAGAGATCTGAACGGGGCAGTCCCCTACGAGCAGTACTTC. It encodes CSARDLNGAVPYEQYF.

This clonotype occurred many times. The chain employs TRBV12-3 or TRBV12-4 and TRBJ1-2; no firm D call. The V gene lost 10 bases and the J gene lost 2 bases, with 17 bases spanning the gap. The CDR3 has 14 residues. The CDR3, as DNA: TGTGCCACCTCTAGATTGAGGAGAAACTATGGCTACACCTTC. It specifies CATSRLRRNYGYTF.

The rearrangement uses TRBV30 and TRBJ1-5; maybe TRBD1 (5 bases). The V end lost 2 bases, the J end lost 3 bases, and 8 bases lay between the germline ends. Looked up from germline, CDR1 is GTSNPN and CDR2 is SVGIG (reference sequence). The CDR3 has 13 residues. In DNA, the CDR3 is TGTGCCTGGAGTAGGGACCCCAATCAGCCCCAGCATTTT. Translating it yields CAWSRDPNQPQHF.